These T cell receptor beta chains were read from a single sample in a study of blood T cell repertoires in COVID-19. Using immunoSEQ multiplex PCR, the repertoire was profiled, and TCRdb retains in-frame clones only, with some absent. The sample includes roughly 170,000 clones, less than 90% seen only once; the top ten take 20%. The sequenced sample was peripheral blood. Every receptor here comes from a man in his 70s with active or convalescent COVID-19. CDR3s leave out the opening cysteine and the closing phenylalanine or tryptophan. Each record gives: V gene, CDR3 length, CDR3 protein.

TRBV9,12,ASSPGTSPYEQY
TRBV11-2,10,ASSWGEETQY
TRBV18,14,ASSPVVQGANTEAF
TRBV5-1,14,ASSPRGVQGTGELF
TRBV6-5,12,ASNYGESNQPQH
TRBV5-6,12,ASSLEGDSYEQY
TRBV18,11,ASSPGQSYEQY
TRBV2,12,ASSGRQDPYEQY
TRBV7-8,11,ASSLAREETQY
TRBV27,13,ASSLGWTGEHEQY
TRBV7-2,14,ASSFRTADTSSPLH
TRBV5-4,13,ASSLGASRYNEQF
TRBV11-2,11,ASSLGGTDTQY
TRBV7-9,12,ASSFGTSGDTQY
TRBV14,12,ASSPQTGGLGYT
TRBV27,16,ATHSRGHSFTTNEKLF
TRBV28,11,ASSTHNTGELF
TRBV5-1,14,ASSLEPGHGREKLF
TRBV11-3,13,ASSPPGAGGVKQY
TRBV27,12,ASSFRSGNQPQH
TRBV5-4,14,ASSLAGGATDTEAF
TRBV7-2,11,ASSRDRAYEQY
TRBV6-5,13,ASSLGQGGNTEAF
TRBV27,12,ASRRSGSADTQY
TRBV10-3,15,AISDPNKGASTDTQY
TRBV14,14,ASSQRGRRGADTQY
TRBV5-4,12,ASSPGGMNTEAF